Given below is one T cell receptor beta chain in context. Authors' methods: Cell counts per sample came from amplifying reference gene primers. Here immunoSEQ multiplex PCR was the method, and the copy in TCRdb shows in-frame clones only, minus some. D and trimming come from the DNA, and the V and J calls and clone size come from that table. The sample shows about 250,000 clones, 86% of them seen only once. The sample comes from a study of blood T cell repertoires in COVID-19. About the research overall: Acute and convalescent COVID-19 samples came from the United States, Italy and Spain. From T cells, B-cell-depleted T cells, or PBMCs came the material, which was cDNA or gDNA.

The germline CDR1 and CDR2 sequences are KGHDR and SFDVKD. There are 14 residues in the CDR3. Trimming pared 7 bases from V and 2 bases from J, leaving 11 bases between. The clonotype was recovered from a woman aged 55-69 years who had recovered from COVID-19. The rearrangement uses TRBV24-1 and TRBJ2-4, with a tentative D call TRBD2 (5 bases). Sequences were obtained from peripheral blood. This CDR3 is CATSEPGTKNIQYF. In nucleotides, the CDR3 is TGTGCCACCAGCGAGCCGGGAACCAAAAACATTCAGTACTTC.